This TCR beta chain was observed in a study of T cell responses to AZD1222 COVID-19 vaccine. Germline CDR1 is MDHEN and CDR2 is SYDVKM. The V and J ends lost 6 bases and 0 bases respectively, with 10 bases between them. The length of the CDR3 is 14 residues. Assay used: immunoSEQ multiplex PCR; TCRdb lists only in-frame clones, some missing. The repertoire holds more than 80,000 clones, with roughly 90% as singletons. This clonotype was sampled from an adult in good health. Here the sequenced sample was peripheral blood, taken on day 0 of AZD1222 vaccination. The rearrangement uses TRBV28 and TRBJ2-3; D uncertain. This CDR3 is CASRTFGSTDTQYF. The CDR3 region has the DNA TGTGCCAGCAGGACTTTTGGCAGCACAGATACGCAGTATTTT.